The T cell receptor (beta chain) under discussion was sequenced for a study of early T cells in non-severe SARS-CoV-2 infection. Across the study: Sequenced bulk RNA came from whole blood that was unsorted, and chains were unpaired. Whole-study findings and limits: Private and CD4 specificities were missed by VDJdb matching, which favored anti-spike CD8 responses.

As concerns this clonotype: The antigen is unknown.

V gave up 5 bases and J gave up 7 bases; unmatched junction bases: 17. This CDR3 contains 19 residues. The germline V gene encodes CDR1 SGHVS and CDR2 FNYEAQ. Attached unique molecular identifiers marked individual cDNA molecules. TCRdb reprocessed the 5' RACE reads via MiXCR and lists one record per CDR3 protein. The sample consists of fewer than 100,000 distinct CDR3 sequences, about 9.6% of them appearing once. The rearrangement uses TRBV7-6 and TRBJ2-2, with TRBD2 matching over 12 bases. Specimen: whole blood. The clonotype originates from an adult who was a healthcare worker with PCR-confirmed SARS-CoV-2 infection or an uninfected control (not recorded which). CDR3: CASSVLAGGPPSQGGELFF. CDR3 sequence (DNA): TGTGCCAGCAGCGTTCTAGCGGGAGGGCCCCCCTCCCAGGGCGGGGAGCTGTTTTTT.